This T cell receptor (beta chain) was sequenced for a study of shared clonotypes between healthy human individuals. The table lists this clone with a count of one. Between the trimmed V and J ends, which lost 1 base and 4 bases, there was a span of 9 bases. CDR1 is KGHSH and CDR2 is LQKENI in the germline V gene. The CDR3 spans 14 residues. Using immunoSEQ multiplex PCR, the repertoire was profiled, and TCRdb retains in-frame clones only, with some absent. The sample lists roughly 2.5 million clones, more than 90% occurring once. The V gene is TRBV18, the J gene TRBJ2-3; D possibly corresponds to TRBD1 (5 bases). The TCR was taken from a man younger than 30 in good health. The specimen was naive CD4+ T cells sorted from blood. Subset of the sample: CD45RA+ positively selected. Here the CDR3 DNA reads TGTGCCAGCTCACCACTGACAGAGGCAGATACGCAGTATTTT. Translated: CASSPLTEADTQYF.